The clone carrying this T cell receptor (beta chain) was detected ten times or more. Its antigen is still unknown. Construction of TCR beta libraries was performed using quantitative 5'-RACE with molecular barcodes. TCRdb analysed the 5' RACE reads with MiXCR anew, one entry per CDR3 protein. Of roughly 90,000 distinct CDR3 sequences listed, over 6.5% were seen once; the top ten hold about 9.6%. The data are from a study of CD8 T cells in ankylosing spondylitis. The study's findings and limits: Reactive arthritis synovial fluid and blood were previously reported to contain some motif variants. A TCR beta motif of 8 or 9 highly homologous variants appeared characteristic of ankylosing spondylitis blood. Researchers reportedly found disease-linked clones significantly enriched in matched ankylosing spondylitis synovial fluid.

Germline V lookup: CDR1 DFQATT, CDR2 SNEGSKA (reference sequence). With V trimmed by 1 base and J by 6 bases, 12 bases remained unmatched. The length of the CDR3 is 18 residues. Sequenced sample: blood, either unsorted or a sorted T cell fraction (not recorded which). The TCR was taken from a male donor with ankylosing spondylitis or in good health (not recorded which). J is TRBJ2-1 and V is TRBV20-1; 13 bases match TRBD2. The chain's CDR3 is CSARVTGLAGESGNEQFF. CDR3 coding DNA: TGCAGTGCTAGAGTCACCGGACTAGCGGGAGAGAGCGGCAATGAGCAGTTCTTC.